Presented here are 10 T cell receptor beta chains from one specimen sequenced in a study of blood T cell repertoires in COVID-19. Profiled with immunoSEQ multiplex PCR; TCRdb holds only in-frame clones, not every one. Here the sample spans around 250,000 clones, 86% being singletons. What was sequenced was peripheral blood. The receptors were gathered from a man between 60 and 75 years old with acute or convalescent COVID-19.

The V call is TRBV28, the J call TRBJ1-3, with 7 bases aligning to TRBD1. Germline V gives CDR1 MDHEN, CDR2 SYDVKM. The CDR3 covers 16 residues. V lost 3 bases to trimming and J lost 2 bases; unmatched junction nucleotides: 7. This CDR3 reads CASSFLQGITGNTIYF. In DNA, the CDR3 is TGTGCCAGCAGTTTTCTACAGGGGATCACTGGAAACACCATATATTTT.

This clone was detected once. This chain links TRBV7-2 with TRBJ1-5, with D hard to call. Deletions cut 1 base from V and 3 bases from J, with 7 bases between. Germline V gives CDR1 SGHTA, CDR2 FQGNSA. The CDR3 length is 14 residues. In DNA form, the CDR3 reads TGTGCCAGCAGCTTAGAATCGTTCAATCAGCCCCAGCATTTT. The encoded protein is CASSLESFNQPQHF.

The chain carries TRBV28 and TRBJ2-4; 14 bases match TRBD2. Germline CDR1 and CDR2: MDHEN and SYDVKM. The CDR3 sequence is 17 residues long. After removal of 11 bases from V and 3 bases from J, the junction contained 12 bases not matched to a gene. The CDR3 nucleotides are TGTGCCGCAACCGGGACTAGCGGGAGAAGGGTCAAAAACATTCAGTACTTC. Protein product: CAATGTSGRRVKNIQYF.

The rearrangement links TRBV6-2 or TRBV6-3 to TRBJ2-5, with 8 bases aligning to TRBD1. CDR1 is MNHEY and CDR2 is SVGEGT in the germline V gene. The CDR3 is 15 residues long. The junction had 10 bases not matched to a gene; V was cut back by 6 bases and J by 4 bases. The CDR3 here is CASSRGQGGGETQYF. The CDR3, as DNA: TGTGCCAGCAGCCGAGGACAGGGTGGGGGAGAGACCCAGTACTTC.

Written as DNA, the CDR3 is TGTGCCAGCAGCCCTCGACTCGCGCTACGGGCTAACTATGGCTACACCTTC. This translates into CASSPRLALRANYGYTF. The chain has TRBV9 and TRBJ1-2; D not certain. Trimming took off 4 bases at V and 0 bases at J, with 19 bases between the two ends. There are 17 residues in the CDR3. Germline assignment: CDR1 SGDLS and CDR2 YYNGEE.

CDR3 DNA sequence: TGTGCCAGCAGCCTACCAGCGGGTAATGAAAAACTGTTTTTT. Its protein is CASSLPAGNEKLFF. This rearrangement joins TRBV5-6 to TRBJ1-4; D unresolved. The V and J ends lost 4 bases and 4 bases respectively, with 11 bases between them. The germline gives CDR1 SGHDT, CDR2 YYEEEE. This CDR3 has 14 amino acids.

The rearrangement uses TRBV14 and TRBJ2-5; a possible D gene is TRBD2 (5 bases). The V gene lost 1 base and the J gene lost 2 bases, with 14 bases spanning the gap. This CDR3 is 16 amino acids long. CDR1 SGHDN and CDR2 FVKESK come from the germline V gene. The CDR3 nucleotides read TGTGCCAGCAGCCAAGTGTTAGCGCCCGTACAAGAGACCCAGTACTTC. This encodes CASSQVLAPVQETQYF.

V and J are TRBV15 and TRBJ2-3, with 10 bases aligning to TRBD2. CDR1 LNHNV and CDR2 YYDKDF come from the germline V gene (reference sequence). Losses at the gene ends were 1 base for V and 7 bases for J; bases not matched to a gene: 2. The CDR3 spans 14 residues. CDR3 protein: CATSRASGGNTQYF. CDR3 bases: TGTGCCACCAGCAGAGCTAGCGGGGGAAATACGCAGTATTTT.

This clone came up a few times. The V call is TRBV5-6, the J call TRBJ1-5, with 7 nucleotides matching TRBD1. J lost 7 bases, V lost 1 base, and 8 bases had no gene match. The CDR3 totals 15 residues. Germline CDR1 reads SGHDT; CDR2 reads YYEEEE. CDR3 in DNA: TGTGCCAGCAGCTTGCAAGGACAGGTGGGCCAGCCCCAGCATTTT. This codes for CASSLQGQVGQPQHF.

This clone was recorded once. The chain joins TRBV14 to TRBJ2-7, with D uncertain. CDR1 SGHDN and CDR2 FVKESK come from the germline V gene. V dropped 1 base and J dropped 3 bases, with 4 bases sitting between them. The CDR3 sequence is 12 residues long. DNA of the CDR3: TGTGCCAGCAGCCAAGTTCGCTACGAGCAGTACTTC. It yields the protein CASSQVRYEQYF.